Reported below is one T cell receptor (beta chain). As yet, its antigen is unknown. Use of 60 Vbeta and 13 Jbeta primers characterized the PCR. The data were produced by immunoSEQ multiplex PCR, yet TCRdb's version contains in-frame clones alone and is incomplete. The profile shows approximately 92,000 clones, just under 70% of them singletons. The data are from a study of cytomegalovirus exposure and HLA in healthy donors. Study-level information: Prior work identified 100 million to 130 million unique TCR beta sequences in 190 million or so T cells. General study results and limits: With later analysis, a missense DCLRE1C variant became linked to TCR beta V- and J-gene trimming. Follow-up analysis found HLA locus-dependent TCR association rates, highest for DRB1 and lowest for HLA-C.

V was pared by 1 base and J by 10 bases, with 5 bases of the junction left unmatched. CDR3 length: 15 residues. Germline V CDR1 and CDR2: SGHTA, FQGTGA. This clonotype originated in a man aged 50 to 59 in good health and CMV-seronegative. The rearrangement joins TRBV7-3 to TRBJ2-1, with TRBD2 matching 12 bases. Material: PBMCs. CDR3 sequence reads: CASSLMTSGSGEQFF. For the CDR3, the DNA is TGTGCCAGCAGCTTAATGACTAGCGGGAGCGGAGAGCAGTTCTTC.